The clone carrying this T cell receptor beta chain is a singleton in its sample. Antigen specificity is unknown. The data stem from a study of cytomegalovirus exposure and HLA in healthy donors. Study-level information: From HLA-typed donors, an early data release held about 92 million unique TCRs. There were some 400 genotyped donors. Of these, about 80% fell in the genetic ancestry cluster associated with self-reported Caucasian donors. Study-level findings and limits: The authors listed 150 to 200 TCR beta chains as cytomegalovirus-associated.

The PCR employed 60 Vbeta primers together with 13 Jbeta primers. The assay was immunoSEQ multiplex PCR, and TCRdb's table has in-frame clones only and misses some. The sample has about 130,000 clones, about 73% seen once. This sequence originates from a woman in her thirties or forties in good health and CMV-seropositive. Sequenced material: PBMCs.

CDR3 region: CASSLPEPYNEQFF. For the CDR3, the DNA is TGTGCCAGCAGCTTACCGGAGCCCTACAATGAGCAGTTCTTC. This sequence joins TRBV7-2 and TRBJ2-1; no reliable D call. Trimming shortened V by 2 bases and J by 2 bases, and 7 bases separated the two germline ends. CDR3 length equals 14 residues. Germline lookup yields CDR1 SGHTA and CDR2 FQGNSA.